The rows below give T cell receptor beta chains drawn from one sample of a study of PD-1 blockade in classical Hodgkin lymphoma. Clones were read by immunoSEQ multiplex PCR, and TCRdb kept only the in-frame ones, dropping some. In the table there are fewer than 55,000 clones, 85% to 90% of which are singletons. Sequencing used peripheral blood mononuclear cells (PBMCs), obtained at baseline. Receptor source: a human donor with classical Hodgkin lymphoma. CDR3s include the opening cysteine and the closing phenylalanine or tryptophan. D genes are given only for firm matches. Some rows have no size entry. The others give once, few or many, or a class for an expanded clone.

v_gene	d_gene	abundance	j_gene	CDR3nt	CDR3aa
TRBV19	NA	NA	TRBJ2-1	TGTGCCAGTAGTCCTGATTCCTACAATGAGCAGTTCTTC	CASSPDSYNEQFF
TRBV5-4	NA	NA	TRBJ2-3	TGTGCCAGCAGCTTAGATAGCGGTGCCACAGATACGCAGTATTTT	CASSLDSGATDTQYF
TRBV4-1	TRBD1	NA	TRBJ2-7	TGCGCCAGCAGGGAGGATCCCGGGACAGGGAGCTCCTACGAGCAGTACTTC	CASREDPGTGSSYEQYF
TRBV21-1	NA	NA	TRBJ1-5	TGTGCCAGCAGCAATAGACAGGGGCGACGGACTCAGCCCCAGCATTTT	CASSNRQGRRTQPQHF
TRBV6-4	NA	NA	TRBJ1-6	TGTGCCAGCCTCGAGGGGCTATCCTATAATTCACCCCTCCACTTT	CASLEGLSYNSPLHF
TRBV19	NA	NA	TRBJ1-4	TGTGCCAGTAGTTTGCCCAATGAAAAACTGTTTTTT	CASSLPNEKLFF
TRBV28	TRBD1	NA	TRBJ2-7	TGTGCCAGCAGGGCACCCGGGACAGGCTCCTACGAGCAGTACTTC	CASRAPGTGSYEQYF
TRBV28	NA	few	TRBJ2-7	TGTGCCAGCAGCCCCGCCGGGTCCTACTTAGGCGAGCAGTACTTC	CASSPAGSYLGEQYF
TRBV6-1	NA	few	TRBJ2-6	TGTGCCAGCAGTGCGGGTCAGGGGTCTGGGGCCAACGTCCTGACTTTC	CASSAGQGSGANVLTF
TRBV5-1	NA	NA	TRBJ1-5	TGCGCCAGCAGCTTGGCCGGGGCGACTAATCAGCCCCAGCATTTT	CASSLAGATNQPQHF
TRBV28	TRBD1	once	TRBJ1-5	TGTGCCAGCAGTCCAACCACAGGGGGCAATCAGCCCCAGCATTTT	CASSPTTGGNQPQHF
TRBV18	TRBD1	NA	TRBJ2-7	TGTGCCAGCTCCCCGTTGTCAGGGGGCCACGAGCAGTACTTC	CASSPLSGGHEQYF
TRBV11-2	TRBD2	NA	TRBJ2-1	TGTGCCAGCAGCAGGCGAGTCGGGAGGGTCGAGGGCTCCTACAATGAGCAGTTCTTC	CASSRRVGRVEGSYNEQFF
TRBV27	TRBD2	NA	TRBJ2-5	TGTGCCAGCAGCGGACTAGCGGGAGAAGAGACCCAGTACTTC	CASSGLAGEETQYF
TRBV5-6	NA	NA	TRBJ2-7	TGTGCCAGCAGCCGAGCGTACGAGCAGTACTTC	CASSRAYEQYF
TRBV6-1	TRBD1	NA	TRBJ1-4	TGTGCCAGCAGAGCCCAGACAGGGGGCTCGGAAAAACTGTTTTTT	CASRAQTGGSEKLFF